These T cell receptor beta chains were read from a single sample in a study of blood T cells in healthy people across ages. TCRdb re-called the 5' RACE reads with MiXCR, one entry per CDR3 protein. The data show 1.5 million to 2 million distinct CDR3 sequences, about 35% seen once. The specimen was blood. The source is a woman aged 25 to 39 in good health. Both conserved end residues are part of each CDR3. The order of the fields is V gene, D gene, J gene, CDR3 protein. The D gene is left open where the match is weak.

TRBV5-1	-	TRBJ2-5	CASSLVDGTPQETQYF
TRBV12-3/TRBV12-4	-	TRBJ2-1	CASRKHSYESYSEQFF
TRBV28	TRBD2	TRBJ2-1	CASSTGLEEANEQFF
TRBV20-1	-	TRBJ2-7	CSAGQFEQYF
TRBV5-1	-	TRBJ2-2	CASSLRVAAGELFF
TRBV5-1	TRBD1	TRBJ2-7	CASTKLTGLEQYF
TRBV20-1	TRBD2	TRBJ2-3	CSAPGLAGGRSDTQYF
TRBV6-2/TRBV6-3	-	TRBJ2-5	CASSYGLYNEQYF
TRBV7-2	-	TRBJ1-2	CASINGGGSNYGYTF
TRBV12-5	TRBD1	TRBJ2-2	CASGLWTGNTGELFF
TRBV30	TRBD1	TRBJ1-2	CAWSPGRDRGRDGYTF
TRBV7-9	TRBD2	TRBJ2-7	CASSLAAGLAGYKQYF
TRBV3-1	TRBD2	TRBJ2-7	CASSSRGYSGGPKFSYEQYF
TRBV20-1	TRBD1	TRBJ1-2	CSPRTGTGSGYTF
TRBV7-9	-	TRBJ2-3	CASSPPLADTQYF
TRBV11-2	TRBD1	TRBJ2-1	CASRVRLTGQGINFNEQFF
TRBV7-9	TRBD2	TRBJ2-1	CAGIPWTSGGDEQFF
TRBV5-6	-	TRBJ2-7	CASSQYPGTPYEQYF
TRBV5-1	-	TRBJ1-3	CASSLPGLSSGNTIYF
TRBV2	-	TRBJ2-2	CASKQGAGELFF
TRBV27	-	TRBJ2-7	CASSNPPWREGYEQYF
TRBV20-1	-	TRBJ1-6	CSSRPFQWSPLHF
TRBV2	-	TRBJ2-5	CASSDLHVGSQYF
TRBV7-9	TRBD2	TRBJ2-7	CASSQGRGGTNYEQYF
TRBV21-1	-	TRBJ2-3	CASSKTDRGRTDTQYF
TRBV30	-	TRBJ2-7	CAWSVRVATYEQYF
TRBV20-1	-	TRBJ1-1	CSARGVSENTEAFF
TRBV25-1	-	TRBJ2-6	CTAKWVRWFAGANVLTF
TRBV6-1	TRBD1	TRBJ1-1	CASGEGGPGTVNTEAFF
TRBV20-1	-	TRBJ2-5	CSAMSLVSPADKETQYF
TRBV12-5	TRBD1	TRBJ2-1	CASGRDRGLVRSYNEQFF
TRBV12-3/TRBV12-4	-	TRBJ2-3	CASTMLTDTQYF
TRBV10-3	-	TRBJ2-1	CAISWDPGNEQFF
TRBV30	-	TRBJ1-1	CAWSVNRVDTEAFF
TRBV20-1	-	TRBJ1-2	CSARRQEGRGYTF
TRBV3-1	-	TRBJ1-2	CASSQSMAGVGSGYTF
TRBV12-3/TRBV12-4	TRBD1	TRBJ2-1	CASKNRGLFDEQFF
TRBV27	-	TRBJ2-7	CASSLSPSRAYEQYF
TRBV12-3/TRBV12-4	-	TRBJ1-2	CASSLGTSGYTF
TRBV5-1	-	TRBJ1-5	CAGSLDVAQPQHF
TRBV20-1	-	TRBJ2-1	CSANWRGDGDEQFF
TRBV3-1	TRBD2	TRBJ2-1	CASSRAGREQFF
TRBV4-1	-	TRBJ1-2	CASSQDSQGKGYGYTF
TRBV29-1	-	TRBJ1-2	CSVVGEWNYGYTF
TRBV2	TRBD2	TRBJ2-1	CASSGGSDYNEQFF
TRBV21-1	-	TRBJ2-7	CASPWGRLAGEVYEQYF
TRBV5-5	-	TRBJ1-5	CASSWGQTSNQPQHF
TRBV29-1	-	TRBJ1-5	CSVGHPNQPQHF
TRBV12-3/TRBV12-4	-	TRBJ1-6	CASKRSREWNSPLHF
TRBV20-1	-	TRBJ2-7	CSASERPRIKEPQYF
TRBV29-1	TRBD1	TRBJ2-6	CSVELGTGGFNVLTF
TRBV10-3	TRBD2	TRBJ2-7	CAISGRSGGHLYF
TRBV18	-	TRBJ2-3	CASSPVTRAADTQYF
TRBV24-1	-	TRBJ2-5	CATSDRGSQEAQYF
TRBV12-3/TRBV12-4	TRBD2	TRBJ2-3	CASSRQQAGRADTQYF
TRBV9	TRBD2	TRBJ2-1	CASSVRFSSGIGNEQFF
TRBV27	-	TRBJ1-4	CASSPIGGRYSEKLFF
TRBV29-1	TRBD1	TRBJ1-1	CSVGQVVNTEAFF
TRBV29-1	TRBD1	TRBJ1-2	CSVFPGQGRSYGYTF